This is a list of T cell receptor beta chains from one sample in a study of T cell responses to AZD1222 COVID-19 vaccine. Data came from immunoSEQ multiplex PCR; TCRdb stores just in-frame clones and leaves some out. The sample holds fewer than 150,000 clones, around 90% seen once. The specimen was peripheral blood, collected 28 days after the second AZD1222 dose. Receptors were obtained from an adult who received the AZD1222 COVID-19 vaccine. Each CDR3 is given with its conserved first and last residue. A D gene is named only where the DNA matches it firmly. The size of a clone is reported for some rows only, either as once, few or many, or as a class for expanded clones.

D gene	V gene	J gene	clone size	CDR3 DNA	CDR3 protein
.	TRBV28	TRBJ2-7	once	TGTGCCAGCAATAACCAGGGTTTGTGGGAGCAGTACTTC	CASNNQGLWEQYF
.	TRBV19	TRBJ2-1	.	TGTGCCAGTAGTATTCCCGTACACGGTTATGAGCAGTTCTTC	CASSIPVHGYEQFF
TRBD2	TRBV28	TRBJ2-3	once	TGTGCCAGCAGTCGGGGGGGAGGCACAGATACGCAGTATTTT	CASSRGGGTDTQYF
TRBD1	TRBV18	TRBJ2-7	.	TGTGCCAGCTCACCACCGGACAGGCCTTGGGAGCAGTACTTC	CASSPPDRPWEQYF
.	TRBV28	TRBJ1-3	.	TGTGCCAGCAGTTTACTCCCACAAGGGGATTGGGGAAACACCATATATTTT	CASSLLPQGDWGNTIYF
.	TRBV29-1	TRBJ2-7	.	TGCAGCGTCCTATTCCTCCAAAAGAGAGGTTACGAGCAGTACTTC	CSVLFLQKRGYEQYF
.	TRBV11-2	TRBJ2-5	.	TGTGCCAGCAGCTTAGATGGCGTGGAGACCCAGTACTTC	CASSLDGVETQYF
.	TRBV5-8	TRBJ1-5	few	TGTGCCAGCAGCCCGATACGGGAACAGCCCCAGCATTTT	CASSPIREQPQHF
.	TRBV9	TRBJ1-3	.	TGTGCCAGCAGCCCAAGAGACAGATCCTCTGGAAACACCATATATTTT	CASSPRDRSSGNTIYF
.	TRBV6-4	TRBJ2-1	.	TGTGCCAGCAGTGAATCAGACGGGAGCCCCTACAATGAGCAGTTCTTC	CASSESDGSPYNEQFF
.	TRBV3-1/TRBV3-2	TRBJ2-5	.	TGTGCCAGCAGCCAAACTGCGAGGGGGGAGACCCAGTACTTC	CASSQTARGETQYF
TRBD2	TRBV27	TRBJ2-1	.	TGTGCCAGCATCCTGAGCGGGAGTTCATACAATGAGCAGTTCTTC	CASILSGSSYNEQFF
TRBD2	TRBV19	TRBJ2-1	.	TGTGCCAGTAGTCTTACTAGCGGGAGTTACACTGAGCAGTTCTTC	CASSLTSGSYTEQFF
.	TRBV15	TRBJ1-1	.	TGTGCCACCAGCAGAGATAGGGGGAACACTGAAGCTTTCTTT	CATSRDRGNTEAFF
.	TRBV7-2	TRBJ1-6	.	TGTGCCAGCAGCTTAAATCAGGGCGGAGGTTCACCCCTCCACTTT	CASSLNQGGGSPLHF
TRBD2	TRBV10-2	TRBJ2-7	.	TGCGCCAGCAGTGAGTTGTCTAGCGGGGCCTACGAGCAGTACTTC	CASSELSSGAYEQYF
.	TRBV15	TRBJ1-1	.	TGTGCCACCAGCAGAGATGCCAGGGCGACGACTGAAGCTTTCTTT	CATSRDARATTEAFF
TRBD1	TRBV19	TRBJ1-3	.	TGTGCCAGTAACAGACAGGGGGCCTCTGGAAACACCATATATTTT	CASNRQGASGNTIYF
.	TRBV7-9	TRBJ1-1	.	TGTGCCAGCAGCTTTGGATATGAGTACACTGAAGCTTTCTTT	CASSFGYEYTEAFF
.	TRBV5-4	TRBJ2-5	once	TGTGCCAGCAGCCGTAATTCCGGGATACAAGAGACCCAGTACTTC	CASSRNSGIQETQYF
.	TRBV28	TRBJ1-1	.	TGTGCCAGCAGTCCCCCTTCCAGAACGGGTGAAGCTTTCTTT	CASSPPSRTGEAFF
.	TRBV19	TRBJ1-1	.	TGTGCCAGTAGTATAATAGGGTCGAACACTGAAGCTTTCTTT	CASSIIGSNTEAFF
.	TRBV4-3	TRBJ1-6	few	TGCGCCAGCAGCCAAGAAAAGGGACTGGTGAATTCACCCCTCCACTTT	CASSQEKGLVNSPLHF
.	TRBV28	TRBJ2-3	.	TGTGCCAGCAGCCAAGGGTTCCCAGATACGCAGTATTTT	CASSQGFPDTQYF
.	TRBV20-1	TRBJ1-1	few	TGCAGTGCTAGTGGGCTCACGAACACTGAAGCTTTCTTT	CSASGLTNTEAFF
.	TRBV19	TRBJ1-4	.	TGTGCCAGTAGTATGCAGGGGATGAGTGAAAAACTGTTTTTT	CASSMQGMSEKLFF
.	TRBV19	TRBJ1-2	once	TGTGCCAGTGCCTACAGAGTTAACTATGGCTACACCTTC	CASAYRVNYGYTF
.	TRBV6-5	TRBJ2-3	.	TGTGCCAGCAGTTACAAGACTTACCTAGATACGCAGTATTTT	CASSYKTYLDTQYF
TRBD1	TRBV10-3	TRBJ1-6	once	TGTGCCATCGGGACAGGGAATTCACCCCTCCACTTT	CAIGTGNSPLHF
.	TRBV6-5	TRBJ1-2	.	TGTGCCAGCGGGTCCCTCGCACATGGCTACACCTTC	CASGSLAHGYTF
TRBD1	TRBV10-3	TRBJ2-5	.	TGTGCCTCCCGGGACAGGGAAGAGACCCAGTACTTC	CASRDREETQYF
.	TRBV7-3	TRBJ2-7	.	TGTGCCAGCAGCGTAACAGGGCAGGGGAACTACGAGCAGTACTTC	CASSVTGQGNYEQYF
TRBD2	TRBV7-3	TRBJ2-1	once	TGTGCCAGCAGCATAAGCGGGGATTCCTACAATGAGCAGTTCTTC	CASSISGDSYNEQFF
TRBD2	TRBV7-9	TRBJ2-7	.	TGTGCCAGCAGCCAACTAGCGGGGGGCGTTTACGAGCAGTACTTC	CASSQLAGGVYEQYF
.	TRBV4-1	TRBJ1-5	.	TGCGCCAGCAGCCAAGACGAAGGGAGGCCCCAGCATTTT	CASSQDEGRPQHF
.	TRBV28	TRBJ2-7	.	TGTGCCAGCGGTGGAGTTCGCGAGCAGTACTTC	CASGGVREQYF
.	TRBV19	TRBJ2-2	.	TGTGCCAGTAGTATTGCCTCTTCGCTACCCGGGGAGCTGTTTTTT	CASSIASSLPGELFF
.	TRBV3-1/TRBV3-2	TRBJ1-1	.	TGTGCCAGCAGCCGCGCGGTAGGGGACACTGAAGCTTTCTTT	CASSRAVGDTEAFF
.	TRBV28	TRBJ2-3	.	TGTGCCAGCACCCCTATGGCTGGACACACAGATACGCAGTATTTT	CASTPMAGHTDTQYF
TRBD1	TRBV12-3/TRBV12-4	TRBJ1-2	.	TGTGCCAGCAGCCCCGACAGGGAGCGCTACACCTTC	CASSPDRERYTF